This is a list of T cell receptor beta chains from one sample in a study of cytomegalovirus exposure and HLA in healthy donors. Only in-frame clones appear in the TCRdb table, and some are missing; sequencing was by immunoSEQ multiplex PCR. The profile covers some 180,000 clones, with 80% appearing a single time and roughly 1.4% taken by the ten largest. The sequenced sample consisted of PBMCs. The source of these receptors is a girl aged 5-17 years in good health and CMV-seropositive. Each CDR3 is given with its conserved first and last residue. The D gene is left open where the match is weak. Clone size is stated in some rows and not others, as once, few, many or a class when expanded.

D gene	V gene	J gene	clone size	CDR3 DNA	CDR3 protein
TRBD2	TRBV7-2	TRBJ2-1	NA	TGTGCCAGCAGCTCCGGGCTACGGGGGGATGAGCAGTTCTTC	CASSSGLRGDEQFF
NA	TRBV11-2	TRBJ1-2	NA	TGTGCCAGCAGCTTAGGACAGTTCGAGGACTATGGCTACACCTTC	CASSLGQFEDYGYTF
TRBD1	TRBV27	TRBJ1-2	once	TGTGCCAGCAGTTTAACCGACAGGGGAGGGCGCGGCTACACCTTC	CASSLTDRGGRGYTF
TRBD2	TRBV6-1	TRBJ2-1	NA	TGTGCCAGCAGTGGGAGACTAGCGGGAGATCTCTACAATGAGCAGTTCTTC	CASSGRLAGDLYNEQFF
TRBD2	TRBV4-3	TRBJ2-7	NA	TGCGCCAGCAGCCCGGGACTAGCGGCTAAGAGCTCCTACGAGCAGTACTTC	CASSPGLAAKSSYEQYF
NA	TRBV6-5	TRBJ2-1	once	TGTGCCAGCAGCCCTGACAGACTCTACAATGAGCAGTTCTTC	CASSPDRLYNEQFF
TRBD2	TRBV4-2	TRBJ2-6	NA	TGTGCCAGCAGCCAAGTATTAGCGGGAGGCGCGGGGGCCAACGTCCTGACTTTC	CASSQVLAGGAGANVLTF
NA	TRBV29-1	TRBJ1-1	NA	TGCAGCGTTTCATATAGGAGCTTGAACACTGAAGCTTTCTTT	CSVSYRSLNTEAFF
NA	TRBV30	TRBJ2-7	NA	TGTGCCTGGAGTGTCCGGCTAGACAGCTACGAGCAGTACTTC	CAWSVRLDSYEQYF
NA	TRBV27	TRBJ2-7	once	TGTGCCACGGGAGACGACGAGCAGTACTTC	CATGDDEQYF
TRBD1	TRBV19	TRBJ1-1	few	TGTGCCAGTAGTATGAGTGACAGGGTTGGAGCTTTCTTT	CASSMSDRVGAFF
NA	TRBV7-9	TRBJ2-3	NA	TGTGCCAGCAGCTTAGACTCAAGGAGGCAGTATTTT	CASSLDSRRQYF